These 19 T cell receptor beta chains came from one sample sequenced in a study of T-cell reconstitution after alpha-beta-depleted transplantation in children (dated by TCRdb to the mid-2010s). Library preparation used PCR. TCRdb names Illumina HiSeq 2500 as the instrument used. TCR libraries were prepared with molecular barcoding, using unique molecular identifiers to normalize TCRbeta repertoire quantification. TCRdb reprocessing: public reads trimmed at Q25 with fastp, clones called with MiXCR, in-frame beta chains kept. Duplicate CDR3 protein sequences are folded into a single record with the most common DNA and genes. The sample has fewer than 700,000 distinct CDR3 sequences on record, about an eighth of them singletons. About 2.2% of the sample lies in the top ten. The treatment or condition label corresponds to: allogeneic hematopoietic cell transplantation with graft depleted of TCRalphabeta T cells and CD19 B cells.

The source material was PBMCs, mostly from graft donor cells, sampled 360 days after TCRalphabeta/CD19-depleted stem cell transplant. The receptors originated from a male patient aged 10 to 17 who had a stem cell transplant for acute myeloid leukemia, so the T cells may come from the graft donor.

This clonotype was detected only a few times. The CDR3 DNA reads TGTGCCAGCAGTGAATTCCGGGGAAGGGGTGAGCAGTTCTTC. It yields the protein CASSEFRGRGEQFF. The chain joins TRBV25-1 to TRBJ2-1; D may match TRBD1 or TRBD2 (5 bases each). Between the trimmed V and J ends, which lost 1 base and 9 bases, there was a span of 13 bases. The length of the CDR3 is 14 residues. Germline values: CDR1 MGHDK, CDR2 SYGVNS.

The J gene is TRBJ1-5, the V gene TRBV28; D call uncertain. Looked up from germline, CDR1 is MDHEN and CDR2 is SYDVKM. Trimming took off 10 bases at V and 0 bases at J, with 7 bases between the two ends. The CDR3 is 12 amino acids. This CDR3 reads CATALSNQPQHF. CDR3 bases: TGTGCCACAGCCCTTAGCAATCAGCCCCAGCATTTT. The whole variable domain, filled in from reference TRBV28 and TRBJ1-5, reads DVKVTQSSRYLVKRTGEKVFLECVQDMDHENMFWYRQDPGLGLRLIYFSYDVKMKEKGDIPEGYSVSREKKERFSLILESASTNQTSMYLCATALSNQPQHFGDGTRLSIL.

This clonotype has at least ten counts. The chain is built from TRBV12-3 or TRBV12-4 and TRBJ2-7; the D gene is possibly TRBD1 (6 bases). This CDR3 is 13 amino acids long. V was pared by 6 bases and J by 3 bases, with 12 bases between. CDR3 loop: CASSTWTDYEQYF. In DNA, the CDR3 is TGTGCCAGCAGCACCTGGACAGACTACGAGCAGTACTTC.

A few counts support this clonotype. This chain joins TRBV29-1 and TRBJ2-7; no definite D call. V was shortened by 1 base and J by 4 bases, with 11 bases between the two germline ends. This CDR3 is built from 13 residues. CDR1 and CDR2 (germline): SQVTM, ANQGSEA. The CDR3 bases are TGCAGCGTTGAAGGAGCGAGTGGATACGAGCAGTACTTC. The encoded protein is CSVEGASGYEQYF.

The V and J genes are TRBV9 and TRBJ2-2; 8 bases line up with TRBD2. The CDR3 length is 20 residues. The trim removed 0 bases at V and 6 bases at J, leaving 19 bases unmatched. CDR1 is SGDLS, CDR2 YYNGEE, per germline. In DNA form, the CDR3 reads TGTGCCAGCAGCGTAGAAATTCGGAAGGGGGGACTAGAAATGGCCGGGGAGCTGTTTTTT. Protein sequence: CASSVEIRKGGLEMAGELFF.

The chain links TRBV7-2 to TRBJ2-5; 9 bases are shared with TRBD1. V lost 5 bases and J lost 5; bases outside the gene matches: 12. The CDR3 totals 16 residues. Germline V gives CDR1 SGHTA, CDR2 FQGNSA. This CDR3 reads CASSLFTGGFIETQYF. In nucleotides, the CDR3 is TGTGCCAGCAGCCTCTTCACAGGGGGCTTTATTGAGACCCAGTACTTC.

The V gene is TRBV20-1, the J gene TRBJ2-3; 10 nucleotides agree with TRBD2. The CDR3 totals 13 residues. J gave up 4 bases and V 6 bases, and 4 bases lay outside the gene matches. Germline V gene lookup returns CDR1 DFQATT and CDR2 SNEGSKA (reference sequence). The CDR3 loop is CSASGRAPDTQYF. CDR3 sequence (DNA): TGCAGTGCCAGCGGGAGGGCCCCAGATACGCAGTATTTT.

The chain joins TRBV7-9 to TRBJ2-7; 9 nucleotides line up with TRBD2. Germline V gene sequence: CDR1 SEHNR, CDR2 FQNEAQ (reference sequence). With 3 bases clipped from V and 2 bases from J, the junction kept 5 bases outside the gene matches. The CDR3 runs 15 residues. The CDR3 DNA is TGTGCCAGCAGCTTCTTCGCGGGAGGGCCCTACGAGCAGTACTTC. As protein: CASSFFAGGPYEQYF.

This clonotype was detected ten times or more. The V call is TRBV12-3 or TRBV12-4, the J call TRBJ2-3; 7 bases align to TRBD1. The CDR3 consists of 14 residues. The J segment lost 1 base and the V segment lost 4 bases, leaving 2 bases of the junction unmatched. In DNA form, the CDR3 reads TGTGCCAGCAGTTGGGACAGTGGCACAGATACGCAGTATTTT. This sequence encodes CASSWDSGTDTQYF.

There are a few counts of this clonotype. A read error may be the cause here, since a much bigger clone is one base away. CDR3 protein: CASSLDGGYEQYF. The CDR3 nucleotides read TGTGCCAGCAGCTTAGATGGCGGCTACGAGCAGTACTTC. The chain joins TRBV5-6 to TRBJ2-7; D is undetermined. This CDR3 contains 13 residues. Germline CDR1 SGHDT, CDR2 YYEEEE. The ends were cut back, 2 bases at V and 3 bases at J, with 9 bases in the middle.

CDR3 loop: CASRPAGASTEAFF. DNA for the CDR3: TGTGCCAGCAGGCCTGCGGGGGCGAGCACTGAAGCTTTCTTT. The gene calls are TRBV6-2 or TRBV6-3 and TRBJ1-1; a weak D match, TRBD1 (6 bases). The CDR3 loop spans 14 amino acids. In germline, CDR1 is MNHEY, CDR2 SVGEGT. The V gene lost 6 bases and the J gene lost 4 bases, with 15 bases spanning the gap.

In its sample, this clonotype was seen many times. The chain couples TRBV29-1 to TRBJ2-1; D may be TRBD2 (5 bases). The CDR3 is made up of 14 amino acids. Germline-derived CDR1 and CDR2 are SQVTM and ANQGSEA. V was cut by 8 bases and J by 6 bases, with 20 bases left in between. The CDR3 loop reads CSWEVAPEGNEQFF. The DNA for the CDR3 is TGCAGCTGGGAAGTAGCTCCTGAGGGCAATGAGCAGTTCTTC.

V gene TRBV7-8 combines with J gene TRBJ2-4, with D possibly being TRBD1 (5 bases). The V gene's germline CDR1 is SGHVS and CDR2 FQNEAQ. The CDR3 totals 19 residues. V lost 4 bases to trimming and J lost 0 bases, with 22 bases between them. Written as DNA, the CDR3 is TGTGCCAGCAGCTCTACAGGACCACTAACGATACTAGCCAAAAACATTCAGTACTTC. This translates into CASSSTGPLTILAKNIQYF.

The V and J genes are TRBV9 and TRBJ2-1, with TRBD2 matching over 8 bases. V trimming: 0 bases; J trimming: 0 bases; junction bases outside the gene matches: 11. CDR3 size: 19 residues. Germline-derived CDR1 and CDR2 are SGDLS and YYNGEE. The CDR3 region has the DNA TGTGCCAGCAGCGTAGACCGGACTAGCCCTCTTTTCTCCTACAATGAGCAGTTCTTC. Protein: CASSVDRTSPLFSYNEQFF.

J is TRBJ2-7 and V is TRBV6-5; TRBD2 matches 13 bases. The junction had 6 bases not matched to a gene; V was cut back by 2 bases and J by 2 bases. From germline, CDR1 is MNHEY and CDR2 SVGAGI. This CDR3 spans 17 amino acids. Here the CDR3 DNA reads TGTGCCAGCAGTTACGTCGGACTAGCGGGAGTGACCTACGAGCAGTACTTC. It is translated as CASSYVGLAGVTYEQYF.

This clonotype has only a few counts. This sequence joins TRBV15 and TRBJ2-7; either TRBD1 or TRBD2 may fit D (5 bases each). Between the trimmed V and J ends, which lost 5 bases and 3 bases, there was a span of 14 bases. CDR1 and CDR2 (germline): LNHNV, YYDKDF (reference sequence). The length of the CDR3 is 14 residues. CDR3 in DNA: TGTGCCACCAGCGACCGGGACGGCCTCTACGAGCAGTACTTC. Translation gives CATSDRDGLYEQYF.

This clonotype showed up just a few times. The chain uses TRBV23-1 and TRBJ2-6; maybe TRBD1 (6 bases). TRBV23-1 is placed among ORFs of uncertain function. Trimming removed 2 bases from V and 0 bases from J, with 17 bases in between. The CDR3 is 19 amino acids. The CDR3 DNA is TGCGCCAGCAGTCAAAGGGGACACCAAAGGGGCTCTGGGGCCAACGTCCTGACTTTC. Translated, it gives CASSQRGHQRGSGANVLTF.

This clonotype was recorded many times. This chain connects TRBV24-1 to TRBJ2-1; D may be TRBD1 or TRBD2 (6 bases each). Trimming removed 2 bases at V and 10 bases at J, with 8 bases between. In germline, CDR1 is KGHDR, CDR2 SFDVKD. The CDR3 is 12 amino acids. Written as DNA, the CDR3 is TGTGCCACCAGTGATTACGGGGGCGAGCAGTTCTTC. This codes for CATSDYGGEQFF.

The gene calls are TRBV28 and TRBJ2-1; 9 bases agree with TRBD2. V shed 2 bases, J shed 3 bases, and the junction held 8 bases outside the gene matches. CDR3 length: 17 residues. CDR1 MDHEN and CDR2 SYDVKM come from the germline V gene. This chain's CDR3 is CASSLVWLAGNYNEQFF. CDR3 nucleotides: TGTGCCAGCAGTTTAGTTTGGCTAGCGGGGAACTACAATGAGCAGTTCTTC.